This is a list of T cell receptor beta chains from one sample in a study of T cell responses to AZD1222 COVID-19 vaccine. Sequencing was performed with immunoSEQ multiplex PCR; in TCRdb, only in-frame clones are kept and a portion is missing. The table shows 70,000 or so clones, with around nine tenths occurring only once. The sample here was peripheral blood, taken on day 0 of AZD1222 vaccination. These receptors were collected from an adult in good health. Both conserved end residues are part of each CDR3. The D gene is left open where the match is weak. Size tells how often a clone was seen (once, few, many) or the class of an expanded clone, and some rows leave it out.

V: TRBV7-7
D: TRBD2
J: TRBJ2-5
size: .
CDR3: CASSLGTLAGGQETQYF
DNA: TGTGCCAGCAGCTTGGGTACACTAGCGGGAGGGCAAGAGACCCAGTACTTC

V: TRBV27
D: TRBD2
J: TRBJ2-2
size: .
CDR3: CASTWTSGREPTGELFF
DNA: TGTGCCAGCACCTGGACTAGCGGGAGGGAACCCACCGGGGAGCTGTTTTTT

V: TRBV28
D: TRBD2
J: TRBJ2-7
size: .
CDR3: CASSILAGQSYEQYF
DNA: TGTGCCAGCAGTATCCTAGCGGGACAGTCCTACGAGCAGTACTTC

V: TRBV19
D: TRBD1
J: TRBJ2-5
size: .
CDR3: CASSTSTGTGRETQYF
DNA: TGTGCCAGTAGTACATCAACCGGGACAGGGCGGGAGACCCAGTACTTC

V: TRBV27
D: .
J: TRBJ1-2
size: .
CDR3: CASSLGGRPWGGYTF
DNA: TGTGCCAGCAGTTTAGGGGGACGGCCCTGGGGTGGCTACACCTTC

V: TRBV7-2
D: .
J: TRBJ2-5
size: .
CDR3: CASSLGDQGTQYF
DNA: TGTGCCAGCAGCTTGGGGGACCAAGGGACCCAGTACTTC

V: TRBV18
D: .
J: TRBJ1-1
size: few
CDR3: CASSPLPIDLNTEAFF
DNA: TGTGCCAGCTCACCACTACCGATTGACCTGAACACTGAAGCTTTCTTT

V: TRBV6-5
D: .
J: TRBJ2-3
size: .
CDR3: CASRQALSTDTQYF
DNA: TGTGCCAGCAGACAGGCCCTTAGCACAGATACGCAGTATTTT

V: TRBV7-2
D: .
J: TRBJ2-7
size: .
CDR3: CASSLAAITTYEQYF
DNA: TGTGCCAGCAGCTTAGCGGCAATAACTACCTACGAGCAGTACTTC

V: TRBV11-3
D: .
J: TRBJ2-3
size: .
CDR3: CASSLVASTDTQYF
DNA: TGTGCCAGCAGCTTAGTCGCTTCCACAGATACGCAGTATTTT

V: TRBV4-1
D: .
J: TRBJ1-4
size: .
CDR3: CASSQEGTLGEKLFF
DNA: TGCGCCAGCAGCCAAGAGGGGACCCTGGGTGAAAAACTGTTTTTT

V: TRBV10-1
D: .
J: TRBJ2-7
size: once
CDR3: CASSHTDRNEQYF
DNA: TGCGCCAGCAGCCATACCGACAGAAACGAGCAGTACTTC

V: TRBV28
D: .
J: TRBJ1-2
size: .
CDR3: CASSYARGGYTF
DNA: TGTGCCAGCAGTTACGCCAGGGGCGGCTACACCTTC

V: TRBV7-2
D: .
J: TRBJ2-3
size: .
CDR3: CASSLTLGTDTQYF
DNA: TGTGCCAGCAGCCTAACACTAGGCACAGATACGCAGTATTTT

V: TRBV24-1
D: .
J: TRBJ2-7
size: once
CDR3: CATSDETRNEQYF
DNA: TGTGCCACCAGTGATGAGACTCGGAACGAGCAGTACTTC

V: TRBV5-4
D: .
J: TRBJ2-7
size: .
CDR3: CASSLGALPYEQYF
DNA: TGTGCCAGCAGCTTGGGGGCTCTTCCCTACGAGCAGTACTTC

V: TRBV18
D: .
J: TRBJ2-3
size: .
CDR3: CASSPVIGSTDTQYF
DNA: TGTGCCAGCTCACCAGTAATTGGAAGCACAGATACGCAGTATTTT

V: TRBV4-2
D: .
J: TRBJ1-1
size: once
CDR3: CASSHNTGNTEAFF
DNA: TGTGCCAGCAGCCACAACACAGGGAACACTGAAGCTTTCTTT

V: TRBV12-3/TRBV12-4
D: .
J: TRBJ1-5
size: .
CDR3: CASSLFGYQPQHF
DNA: TGTGCCAGCAGTTTATTCGGATATCAGCCCCAGCATTTT

V: TRBV7-6
D: .
J: TRBJ2-2
size: .
CDR3: CASSATGVNTGELFF
DNA: TGTGCCAGCAGCGCGACAGGAGTGAACACCGGGGAGCTGTTTTTT

V: TRBV18
D: .
J: TRBJ2-7
size: .
CDR3: CASSPGFWDEQYF
DNA: TGTGCCAGCTCACCTGGTTTTTGGGACGAGCAGTACTTC

V: TRBV6-5
D: TRBD1
J: TRBJ1-2
size: .
CDR3: CASSYLRTGPNYGYTF
DNA: TGTGCCAGCAGTTACCTCCGGACAGGGCCTAACTATGGCTACACCTTC

V: TRBV7-2
D: .
J: TRBJ2-1
size: .
CDR3: CASSLVPGLQYNEQFF
DNA: TGTGCCAGCAGCTTAGTACCCGGACTACAATACAATGAGCAGTTCTTC

V: TRBV11-1
D: TRBD2
J: TRBJ2-1
size: .
CDR3: CASRSGLATYNEQFF
DNA: TGTGCCAGCAGGTCAGGACTAGCCACCTACAATGAGCAGTTCTTC